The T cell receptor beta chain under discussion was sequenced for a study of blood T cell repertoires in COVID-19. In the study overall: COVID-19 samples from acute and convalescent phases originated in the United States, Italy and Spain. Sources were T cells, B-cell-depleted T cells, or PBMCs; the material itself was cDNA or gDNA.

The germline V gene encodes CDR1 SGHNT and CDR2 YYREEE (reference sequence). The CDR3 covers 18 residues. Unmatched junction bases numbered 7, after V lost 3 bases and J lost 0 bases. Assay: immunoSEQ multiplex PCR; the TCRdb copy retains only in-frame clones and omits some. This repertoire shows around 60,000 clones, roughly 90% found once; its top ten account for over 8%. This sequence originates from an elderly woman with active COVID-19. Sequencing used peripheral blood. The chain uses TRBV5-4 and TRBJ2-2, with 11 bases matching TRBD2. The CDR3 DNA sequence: TGTGCCAGCAGCTCATTGACTAGCGGGGCTTCGAACACCGGGGAGCTGTTTTTT. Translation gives CASSSLTSGASNTGELFF. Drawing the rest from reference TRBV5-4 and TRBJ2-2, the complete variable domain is ETGVTQSPTHLIKTRGQQVTLRCSSQSGHNTVSWYQQALGQGPQFIFQYYREEENGRGNFPPRFSGLQFPNYSSELNVNALELDDSALYLCASSSLTSGASNTGELFFGEGSRLTVL.